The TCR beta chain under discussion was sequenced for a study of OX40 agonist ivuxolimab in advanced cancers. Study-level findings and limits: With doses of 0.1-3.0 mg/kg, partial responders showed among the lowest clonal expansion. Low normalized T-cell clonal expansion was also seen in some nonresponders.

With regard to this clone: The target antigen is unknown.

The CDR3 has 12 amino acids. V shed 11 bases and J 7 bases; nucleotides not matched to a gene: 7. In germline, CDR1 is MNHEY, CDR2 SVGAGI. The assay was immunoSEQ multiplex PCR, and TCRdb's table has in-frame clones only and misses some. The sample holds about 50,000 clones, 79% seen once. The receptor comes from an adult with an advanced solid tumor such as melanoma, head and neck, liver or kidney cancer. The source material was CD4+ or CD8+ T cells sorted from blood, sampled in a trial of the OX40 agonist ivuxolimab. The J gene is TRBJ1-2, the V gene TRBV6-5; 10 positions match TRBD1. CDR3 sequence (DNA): TGTGCCGCGGGGACAGGGGTAGGTGGCTACACCTTC. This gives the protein CAAGTGVGGYTF.